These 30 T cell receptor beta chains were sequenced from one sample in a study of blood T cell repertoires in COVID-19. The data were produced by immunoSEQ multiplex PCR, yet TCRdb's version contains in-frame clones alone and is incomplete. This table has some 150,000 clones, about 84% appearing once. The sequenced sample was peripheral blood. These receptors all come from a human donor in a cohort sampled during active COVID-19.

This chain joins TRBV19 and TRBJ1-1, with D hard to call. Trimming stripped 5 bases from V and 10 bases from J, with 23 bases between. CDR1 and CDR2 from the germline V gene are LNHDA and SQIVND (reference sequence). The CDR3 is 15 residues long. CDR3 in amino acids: CASSGRAGRSVAAFF. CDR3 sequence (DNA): TGTGCCAGTAGTGGCCGGGCGGGTAGAAGTGTCGCAGCTTTCTTT.

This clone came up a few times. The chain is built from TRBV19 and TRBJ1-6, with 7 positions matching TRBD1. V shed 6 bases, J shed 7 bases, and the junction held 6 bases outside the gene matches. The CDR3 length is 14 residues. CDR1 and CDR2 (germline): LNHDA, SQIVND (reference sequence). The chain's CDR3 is CASRDRASNSPLHF. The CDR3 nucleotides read TGTGCCAGTAGAGACAGGGCTTCCAATTCACCCCTCCACTTT. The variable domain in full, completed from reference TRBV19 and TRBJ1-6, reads DGGITQSPKYLFRKEGQNVTLSCEQNLNHDAMYWYRQDPGQGLRLIYYSQIVNDFQKGDIAEGYSVSREKKESFPLTVTSAQKNPTAFYLCASRDRASNSPLHFGNGTRLTVT.

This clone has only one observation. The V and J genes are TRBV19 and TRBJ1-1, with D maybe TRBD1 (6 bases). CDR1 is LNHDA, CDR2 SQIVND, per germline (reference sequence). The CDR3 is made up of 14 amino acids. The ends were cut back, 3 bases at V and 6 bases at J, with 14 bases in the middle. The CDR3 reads CASSITGRGAEAFF. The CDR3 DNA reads TGTGCCAGTAGTATTACAGGGCGAGGGGCTGAAGCTTTCTTT.

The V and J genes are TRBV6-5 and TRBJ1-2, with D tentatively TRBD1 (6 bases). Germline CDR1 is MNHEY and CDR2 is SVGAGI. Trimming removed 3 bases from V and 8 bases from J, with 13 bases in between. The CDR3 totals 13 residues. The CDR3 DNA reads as TGTGCCAGCAGTTATCTGGGGGGGGGCGGCTACACCTTC. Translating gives CASSYLGGGGYTF.

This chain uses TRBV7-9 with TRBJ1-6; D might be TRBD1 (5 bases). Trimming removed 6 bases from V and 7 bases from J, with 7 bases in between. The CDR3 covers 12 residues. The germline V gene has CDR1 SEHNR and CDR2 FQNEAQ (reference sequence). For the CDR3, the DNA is TGTGCCAGCAGTCGACAGAATTCACCCCTCCACTTT. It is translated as CASSRQNSPLHF.

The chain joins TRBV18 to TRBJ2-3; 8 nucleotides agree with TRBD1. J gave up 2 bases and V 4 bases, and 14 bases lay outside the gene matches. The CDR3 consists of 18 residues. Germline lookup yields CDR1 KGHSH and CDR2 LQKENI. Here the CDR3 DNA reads TGTGCCAGCTCACTAAGAACCGGGACAGGCAGAACCACAGATACGCAGTATTTT. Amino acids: CASSLRTGTGRTTDTQYF.

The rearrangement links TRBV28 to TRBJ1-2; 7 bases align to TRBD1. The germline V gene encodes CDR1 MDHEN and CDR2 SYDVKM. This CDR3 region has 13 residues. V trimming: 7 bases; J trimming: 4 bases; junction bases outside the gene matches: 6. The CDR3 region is CASTTGDGYGYTF. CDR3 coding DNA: TGTGCCAGCACCACAGGGGACGGCTATGGCTACACCTTC.

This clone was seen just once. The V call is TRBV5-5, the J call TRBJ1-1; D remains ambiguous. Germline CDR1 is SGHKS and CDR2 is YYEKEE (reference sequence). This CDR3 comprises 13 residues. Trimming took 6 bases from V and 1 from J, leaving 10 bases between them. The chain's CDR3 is CASTLTANTEAFF. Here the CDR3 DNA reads TGTGCCAGCACCCTTACAGCGAACACTGAAGCTTTCTTT.

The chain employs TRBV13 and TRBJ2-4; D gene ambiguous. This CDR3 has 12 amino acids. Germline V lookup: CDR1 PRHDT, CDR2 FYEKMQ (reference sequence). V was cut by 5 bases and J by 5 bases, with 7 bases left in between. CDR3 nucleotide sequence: TGTGCCAGCAGCGCTAGACAAAACATTCAGTACTTC. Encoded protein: CASSARQNIQYF.

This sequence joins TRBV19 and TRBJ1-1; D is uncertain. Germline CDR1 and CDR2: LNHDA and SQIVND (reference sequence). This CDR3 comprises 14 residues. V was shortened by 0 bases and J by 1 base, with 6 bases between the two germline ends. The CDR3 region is CASSIDSGNTEAFF. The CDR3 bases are TGTGCCAGTAGTATAGACTCAGGGAACACTGAAGCTTTCTTT.

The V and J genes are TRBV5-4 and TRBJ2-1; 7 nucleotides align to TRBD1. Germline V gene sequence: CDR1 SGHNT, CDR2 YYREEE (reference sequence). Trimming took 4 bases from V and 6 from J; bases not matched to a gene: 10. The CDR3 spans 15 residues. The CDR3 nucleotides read TGTGCCAGCAGCATCGGGACAGACTTTCGCAATGAGCAGTTCTTC. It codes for CASSIGTDFRNEQFF. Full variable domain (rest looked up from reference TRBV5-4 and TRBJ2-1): ETGVTQSPTHLIKTRGQQVTLRCSSQSGHNTVSWYQQALGQGPQFIFQYYREEENGRGNFPPRFSGLQFPNYSSELNVNALELDDSALYLCASSIGTDFRNEQFFGPGTRLTVL.

The CDR3 region is CASSPRGGGTYEQYF. The CDR3 coding sequence is TGTGCCAGCTCACCACGGGGAGGGGGTACCTACGAGCAGTACTTC. The chain combines TRBV18 with TRBJ2-7; D perhaps matches TRBD2 (7 bases). This CDR3 is built from 15 residues. Germline V gene data show CDR1 as KGHSH and CDR2 as LQKENI. With 1 base removed from V and 2 bases from J, the gap between germline ends came to 12 bases.

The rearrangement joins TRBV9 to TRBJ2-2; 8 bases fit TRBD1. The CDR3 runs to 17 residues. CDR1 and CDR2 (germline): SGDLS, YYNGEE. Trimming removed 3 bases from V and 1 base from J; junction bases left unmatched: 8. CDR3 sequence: CASSEGWTGMNTGELFF. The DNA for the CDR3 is TGTGCCAGCAGCGAGGGGTGGACAGGGATGAACACCGGGGAGCTGTTTTTT. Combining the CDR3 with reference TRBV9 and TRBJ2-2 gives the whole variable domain DSGVTQTPKHLITATGQRVTLRCSPRSGDLSVYWYQQSLDQGLQFLIQYYNGEERAKGNILERFSAQQFPDLHSELNLSSLELGDSALYFCASSEGWTGMNTGELFFGEGSRLTVL.

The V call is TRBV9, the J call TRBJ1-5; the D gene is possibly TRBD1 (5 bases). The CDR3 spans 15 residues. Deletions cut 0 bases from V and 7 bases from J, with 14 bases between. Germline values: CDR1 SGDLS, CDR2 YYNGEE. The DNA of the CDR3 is TGTGCCAGCAGCGTAGGAGTGGGGCGGGGACAGCCCCAGCATTTT. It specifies CASSVGVGRGQPQHF.

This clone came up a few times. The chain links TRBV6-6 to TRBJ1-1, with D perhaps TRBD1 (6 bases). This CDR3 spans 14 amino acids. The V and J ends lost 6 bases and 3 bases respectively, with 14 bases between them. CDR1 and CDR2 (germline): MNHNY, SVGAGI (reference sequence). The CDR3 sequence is CASRSGRGDTEAFF. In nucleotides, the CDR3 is TGTGCCAGCAGGTCAGGGAGGGGGGACACTGAAGCTTTCTTT.

The CDR3 bases are TGTGCCAGCAGCCAAGACCGACTAGCGGGGGGGGAGACCCAGTACTTC. This gives the protein CASSQDRLAGGETQYF. The chain carries TRBV5-4 and TRBJ2-5; TRBD2 matches at 14 bases. The CDR3 is made up of 16 amino acids. V dropped 4 bases and J dropped 5; count of bases not matched to a gene: 7. Per germline, CDR1 SGHNT and CDR2 YYREEE (reference sequence).

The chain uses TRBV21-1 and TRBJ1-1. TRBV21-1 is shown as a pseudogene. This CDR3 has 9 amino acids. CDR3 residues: CPSNTEAFF. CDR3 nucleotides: TGTCCTTCGAACACTGAAGCTTTCTTT.

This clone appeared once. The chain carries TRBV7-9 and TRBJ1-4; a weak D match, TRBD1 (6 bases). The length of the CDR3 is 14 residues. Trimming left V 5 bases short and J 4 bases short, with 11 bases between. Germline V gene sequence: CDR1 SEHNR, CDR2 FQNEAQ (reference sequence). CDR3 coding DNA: TGTGCCAGCAGCCCCGGACAGTTTAATGAAAAACTGTTTTTT. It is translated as CASSPGQFNEKLFF.

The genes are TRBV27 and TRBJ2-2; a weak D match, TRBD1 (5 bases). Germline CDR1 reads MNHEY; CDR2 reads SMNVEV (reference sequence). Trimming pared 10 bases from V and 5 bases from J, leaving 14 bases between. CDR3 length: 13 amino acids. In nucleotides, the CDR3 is TGTGCCATCACGACAGTCGGAACCGGGGAGCTGTTTTTT. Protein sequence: CAITTVGTGELFF.

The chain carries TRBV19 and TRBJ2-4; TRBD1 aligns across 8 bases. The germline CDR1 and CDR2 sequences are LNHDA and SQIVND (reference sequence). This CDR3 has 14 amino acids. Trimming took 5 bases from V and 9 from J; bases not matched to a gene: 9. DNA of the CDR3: TGTGCCAGTAGTCGACAGGGGAAGCTTGGCATTCAGTACTTC. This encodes CASSRQGKLGIQYF.

CDR3 nucleotides: TGTGCCAGCAGCTTAGTCAGCGTCTTCACAGATACGCAGTATTTT. Translated: CASSLVSVFTDTQYF. The V gene is TRBV7-2, the J gene TRBJ2-3; no clear D. Trimming left V 1 base short and J 2 bases short, with 10 bases between. The CDR3 spans 15 residues. Germline assignment: CDR1 SGHTA and CDR2 FQGNSA.

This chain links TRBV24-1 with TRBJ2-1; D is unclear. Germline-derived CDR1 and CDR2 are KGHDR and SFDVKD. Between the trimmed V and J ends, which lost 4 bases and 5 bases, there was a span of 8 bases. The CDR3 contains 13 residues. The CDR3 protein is CATSDPIHNEQFF. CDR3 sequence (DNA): TGTGCCACCAGTGACCCAATCCACAATGAGCAGTTCTTC.

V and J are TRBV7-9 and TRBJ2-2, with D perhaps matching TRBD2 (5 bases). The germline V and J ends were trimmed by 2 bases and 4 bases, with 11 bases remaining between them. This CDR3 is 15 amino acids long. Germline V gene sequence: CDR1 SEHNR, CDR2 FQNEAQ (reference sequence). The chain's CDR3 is CASSLLQGGTGELFF. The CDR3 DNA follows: TGTGCCAGCAGCTTACTTCAAGGAGGCACCGGGGAGCTGTTTTTT.

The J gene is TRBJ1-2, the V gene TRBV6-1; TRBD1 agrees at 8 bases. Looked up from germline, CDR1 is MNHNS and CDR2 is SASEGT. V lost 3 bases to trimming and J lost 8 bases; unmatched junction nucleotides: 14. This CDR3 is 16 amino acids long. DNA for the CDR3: TGTGCCAGCAGTGAGGGGGGGAATGGACAGGGAAGCGGCTACACCTTC. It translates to CASSEGGNGQGSGYTF.

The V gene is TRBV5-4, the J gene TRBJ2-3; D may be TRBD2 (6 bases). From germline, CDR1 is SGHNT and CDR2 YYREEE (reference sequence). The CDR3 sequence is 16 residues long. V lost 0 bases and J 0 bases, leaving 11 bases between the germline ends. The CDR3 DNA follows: TGTGCCAGCAGCTTGGTGTCCGGGAGTAGCACAGATACGCAGTATTTT. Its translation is CASSLVSGSSTDTQYF.

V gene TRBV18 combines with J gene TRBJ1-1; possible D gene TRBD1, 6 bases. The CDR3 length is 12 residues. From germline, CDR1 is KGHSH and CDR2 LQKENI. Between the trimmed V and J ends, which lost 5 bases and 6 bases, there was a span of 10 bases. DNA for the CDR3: TGTGCCAGCTCATTCAACAGGGCTGAAGCTTTCTTT. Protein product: CASSFNRAEAFF.

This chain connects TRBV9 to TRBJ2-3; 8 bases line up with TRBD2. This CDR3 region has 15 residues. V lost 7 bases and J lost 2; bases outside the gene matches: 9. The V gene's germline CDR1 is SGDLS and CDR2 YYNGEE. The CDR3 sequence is CASGSGGHPTDTQYF. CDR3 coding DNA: TGTGCCAGCGGAAGCGGGGGCCATCCCACAGATACGCAGTATTTT.

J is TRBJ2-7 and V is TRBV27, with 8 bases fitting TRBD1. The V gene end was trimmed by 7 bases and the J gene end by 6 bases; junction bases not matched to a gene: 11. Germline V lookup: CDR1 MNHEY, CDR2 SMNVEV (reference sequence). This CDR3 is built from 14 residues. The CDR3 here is CASTAGQGAVEQYF. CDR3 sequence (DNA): TGTGCCAGCACAGCCGGGCAGGGGGCCGTCGAGCAGTACTTC.

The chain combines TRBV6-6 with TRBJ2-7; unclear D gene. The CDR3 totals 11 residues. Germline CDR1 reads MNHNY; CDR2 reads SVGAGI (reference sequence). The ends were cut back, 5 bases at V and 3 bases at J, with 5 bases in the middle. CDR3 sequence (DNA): TGTGCCAGCAGTGGAGTCTACGAGCAGTACTTC. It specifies CASSGVYEQYF.

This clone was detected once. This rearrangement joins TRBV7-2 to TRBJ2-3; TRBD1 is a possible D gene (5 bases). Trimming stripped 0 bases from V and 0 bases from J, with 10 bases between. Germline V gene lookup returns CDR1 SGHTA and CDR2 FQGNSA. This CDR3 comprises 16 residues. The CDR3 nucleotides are TGTGCCAGCAGCTTAGCTAATGGACAAAGCACAGATACGCAGTATTTT. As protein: CASSLANGQSTDTQYF.